The 25 T cell receptor beta chains in this list originate from one sample, sequenced in a study of OX40 agonist ivuxolimab in advanced cancers. The assay was immunoSEQ multiplex PCR, and TCRdb's table has in-frame clones only and misses some. The data hold more than 50,000 clones, with around 88% observed a single time. Sample: CD4+ or CD8+ T cells sorted from blood, taken in a trial of the OX40 agonist ivuxolimab. Receptors originate from an adult with an advanced solid tumor such as melanoma, head and neck, liver or kidney cancer.

The rearrangement uses TRBV25-1 and TRBJ1-2, with 9 positions matching TRBD1. J lost 6 bases, V lost 1 base, and 15 bases had no gene match. Germline V gene data show CDR1 as MGHDK and CDR2 as SYGVNS. The CDR3 consists of 18 residues. Written as DNA, the CDR3 is TGTGCCAGCAGTGAATCTGTTTTTACAGGACAGGGGAGTCATGGCTACACCTTC. Protein: CASSESVFTGQGSHGYTF.

The CDR3 DNA reads as TGTGCCAGCGGACTGGCAGGGGGCAATGAGCAGTTCTTC. Amino acids: CASGLAGGNEQFF. The chain combines TRBV7-9 with TRBJ2-1, with 7 bases that match TRBD1. The CDR3 has 13 amino acids. CDR1 SEHNR and CDR2 FQNEAQ come from the germline V gene (reference sequence). Unmatched junction bases numbered 7, after V lost 8 bases and J lost 6 bases.

In this sample, this clone turned up once. The rearrangement joins TRBV4-1 to TRBJ2-5, with 9 bases aligning to TRBD2. The CDR3 sequence is 14 residues long. V lost 4 bases to trimming and J lost 2 bases; unmatched junction nucleotides: 2. The germline V gene has CDR1 MGHRA and CDR2 YSYEKL. DNA of the CDR3: TGCGCCAGCAGCCTCGCGGGGGGGCAAGAGACCCAGTACTTC. As protein: CASSLAGGQETQYF.

The J gene is TRBJ2-3, the V gene TRBV25-1; the D gene is possibly TRBD2 (7 bases). Germline V gene lookup returns CDR1 MGHDK and CDR2 SYGVNS. This CDR3 spans 13 amino acids. V lost 10 bases to trimming and J lost 3 bases, with 14 bases between them. The CDR3 loop is CATRGGATDTQYF. CDR3 bases: TGTGCCACCCGAGGGGGGGCAACAGATACGCAGTATTTT.

The chain employs TRBV15 and TRBJ2-2, with 11 bases that match TRBD2. Per germline, CDR1 LNHNV and CDR2 YYDKDF (reference sequence). The CDR3 covers 17 residues. With 0 bases clipped from V and 6 bases from J, the junction kept 6 bases outside the gene matches. The CDR3 reads CATSRDSASGGSGELFF. The CDR3 nucleotides read TGTGCCACCAGCAGAGATTCGGCTAGCGGGGGGTCCGGGGAGCTGTTTTTT.

The chain joins TRBV21-1 to TRBJ2-7; the table's D call, TRBD1, has no DNA check behind it. TRBV21-1 is a listed pseudogene. The CDR3 contains 16 residues. The CDR3 DNA reads TGTGCCAGCAGAGTCAGGGGGCCTAAAGCTTCCTACGAGCAGTACTTC. Amino acid sequence: CASRVRGPKASYEQYF.

This chain uses TRBV5-1 with TRBJ1-6; D gene uncertain. V lost 0 bases and J lost 0, with 13 bases in between. Germline V lookup: CDR1 SGHRS, CDR2 YFSETQ. The CDR3 has 18 amino acids. The CDR3 reads CASSLDHMESSYNSPLHF. The CDR3, as DNA: TGCGCCAGCAGCTTGGATCACATGGAGAGCTCCTATAATTCACCCCTCCACTTT. The entire variable domain, with the rest obtained from reference TRBV5-1 and TRBJ1-6, is as follows: KAGVTQTPRYLIKTRGQQVTLSCSPISGHRSVSWYQQTPGQGLQFLFEYFSETQRNKGNFPGRFSGRQFSNSRSEMNVSTLELGDSALYLCASSLDHMESSYNSPLHFGNGTRLTVT.

On this clone: This specimen includes other DNA sequences encoding the same CDR3. The genes are TRBV5-1 and TRBJ1-1, with D unresolved. CDR3 length: 13 amino acids. Trimming pared 2 bases from V and 1 base from J, leaving 6 bases between. Germline CDR1 and CDR2: SGHRS and YFSETQ. CDR3 sequence: CASSFGRNTEAFF. For the CDR3, the DNA is TGCGCCAGCAGCTTCGGGCGGAACACTGAAGCTTTCTTT.

This sequence joins TRBV4-3 and TRBJ1-4; 9 nucleotides align to TRBD1. V was pared by 4 bases and J by 6 bases, with 3 bases of the junction left unmatched. CDR1 is LGHNA, CDR2 YSLEER, per germline. The CDR3 contains 14 residues. CDR3 DNA sequence: TGCGCCAGCAGCCGCAGGGACAGGGATGAAAAACTGTTTTTT. It encodes CASSRRDRDEKLFF.

This clone appeared a few times. This chain connects TRBV28 to TRBJ2-7; D gene unclear. The V gene's germline CDR1 is MDHEN and CDR2 SYDVKM. Trimming removed 4 bases at V and 0 bases at J, with 10 bases between. The CDR3 runs to 14 residues. For the CDR3, the DNA is TGTGCCAGCAGTTCCACGTCGAGCTCCTACGAGCAGTACTTC. Residues: CASSSTSSSYEQYF.

The V gene is TRBV7-9, the J gene TRBJ2-4; D unresolved. V gave up 1 base and J gave up 2 bases, with 6 bases separating them. Germline CDR1 reads SEHNR; CDR2 reads FQNEAQ (reference sequence). The CDR3 has 14 residues. For the CDR3, the DNA is TGTGCCAGCAGCTTAGGGGGTCCCAAAAACATTCAGTACTTC. This encodes CASSLGGPKNIQYF. The variable domain in full, with the rest retrieved from reference TRBV7-9 and TRBJ2-4, is DTGVSQNPRHKITKRGQNVTFRCDPISEHNRLYWYRQTLGQGPEFLTYFQNEAQLEKSRLLSDRFSAERPKGSFSTLEIQRTEQGDSAMYLCASSLGGPKNIQYFGAGTRLSVL.

V gene TRBV27 combines with J gene TRBJ1-5, with 8 bases aligning to TRBD1. Germline CDR1 reads MNHEY; CDR2 reads SMNVEV (reference sequence). The CDR3 loop spans 16 amino acids. The J segment lost 3 bases and the V segment lost 6 bases, leaving 10 bases of the junction unmatched. This CDR3 reads CASSRTQGAINQPQHF. CDR3 bases: TGTGCCAGCAGCCGTACCCAGGGGGCGATCAATCAGCCCCAGCATTTT.

V usage is TRBV5-4 and J usage is TRBJ1-2; tentative D call: TRBD1 (5 bases). The CDR3 has 16 residues. Germline V gene data show CDR1 as SGHNT and CDR2 as YYREEE (reference sequence). The V end lost 0 bases, the J end lost 5 bases, and 17 bases lay between the germline ends. CDR3 in DNA: TGTGCCAGCAGCTTGGCCATAAGCAGGGCTATTTATGGCTACACCTTC. It codes for CASSLAISRAIYGYTF.

This chain uses TRBV6-5 with TRBJ1-5; D might be TRBD1 (6 bases). The CDR3 has 14 residues. Germline loops: CDR1 MNHEY, CDR2 SVGAGI. Trimming took off 6 bases at V and 6 bases at J, with 15 bases between the two ends. Here the CDR3 reads CASSPRGGIQPQHF. The CDR3 DNA sequence: TGTGCCAGCAGCCCGAGGGGGGGCATTCAGCCCCAGCATTTT.

The chain has TRBV6-5 and TRBJ2-7; D is unclear. CDR3 length equals 11 residues. The V gene's germline CDR1 is MNHEY and CDR2 SVGAGI. CDR3 in amino acids: CAVGLTYEQYF. The CDR3 nucleotides are TGTGCGGTGGGTCTCACCTACGAGCAGTACTTC.

The chain has TRBV7-8 and TRBJ2-7, with 8 nucleotides matching TRBD2. Germline loops: CDR1 SGHVS, CDR2 FQNEAQ. This CDR3 has 16 residues. V shed 1 base, J shed 3 bases, and the junction held 8 bases outside the gene matches. The chain's CDR3 is CASSLDAGTRVYEQYF. The CDR3 region has the DNA TGTGCCAGCAGCTTAGACGCGGGGACTAGGGTCTACGAGCAGTACTTC.

The chain combines TRBV18 with TRBJ1-1; 8 positions match TRBD1. CDR3 length equals 15 residues. Germline CDR1 and CDR2: KGHSH and LQKENI. V shed 3 bases, J shed 11 bases, and the junction held 14 bases outside the gene matches. The CDR3 DNA sequence: TGTGCCAGCTCACCTCAAGACCGGGACAGGTCTCGGGCTTTCTTT. Protein product: CASSPQDRDRSRAFF.

The chain uses TRBV10-3 and TRBJ2-7, with D hard to call. The V gene's germline CDR1 is ENHRY and CDR2 SYGVKD. Trimming cost V 3 bases and J 4 bases, with 25 bases left between them. The CDR3 consists of 18 residues. The DNA for the CDR3 is TGTGCCATCAGTGATCAGCAGGTCCAGGCCCTTCTTCGGTACGAGCAGTACTTC. Its protein product is CAISDQQVQALLRYEQYF.

This sequence joins TRBV11-2 and TRBJ2-7; either TRBD1 or TRBD2 may fit D (5 bases each). V lost 5 bases, J lost 0 bases, and 14 bases lay in between. CDR3 length: 15 amino acids. The germline V gene has CDR1 SGHAT and CDR2 FQNNGV. The CDR3 protein is CASSPGPGFSYEQYF. CDR3 bases: TGTGCCAGCAGCCCGGGGCCAGGGTTCTCCTACGAGCAGTACTTC.

This chain joins TRBV29-1 and TRBJ1-2; no definite D call. The CDR3 is made up of 12 amino acids. Trimming cost V 3 bases and J 6 bases, with 11 bases left between them. Per the germline V gene, CDR1 is SQVTM and CDR2 is ANQGSEA. The CDR3 DNA reads TGCAGCGTTGAGTTCCTAGATGATGGCTACACCTTC. It codes for CSVEFLDDGYTF.

V usage is TRBV9 and J usage is TRBJ1-5; D is undetermined. CDR1 is SGDLS and CDR2 is YYNGEE in the germline V gene. The CDR3 consists of 16 residues. Trimming removed 4 bases from V and 0 bases from J, with 14 bases in between. Written as DNA, the CDR3 is TGTGCCAGCAGCCCAGAGGAGGGTTATAGCAATCAGCCCCAGCATTTT. Residues: CASSPEEGYSNQPQHF.

The chain combines TRBV7-9 with TRBJ2-7, with 7 bases aligning to TRBD1. Germline V lookup: CDR1 SEHNR, CDR2 FQNEAQ (reference sequence). The CDR3 is made up of 13 amino acids. J lost 3 bases, V lost 5 bases, and 4 bases had no gene match. The CDR3 sequence: CASSPTGIYEQYF. DNA for the CDR3: TGTGCCAGCAGCCCGACAGGGATCTACGAGCAGTACTTC.

The chain carries TRBV19 and TRBJ1-5; weak D call: TRBD1 (5 bases). V dropped 1 base and J dropped 4 bases, with 17 bases sitting between them. Germline V CDR1 and CDR2: LNHDA, SQIVND (reference sequence). CDR3 length: 17 residues. CDR3 coding DNA: TGTGCCAGTAGTATAGTTTCCCTACAGGTGCTTAATCAGCCCCAGCATTTT. It is translated as CASSIVSLQVLNQPQHF.

The chain carries TRBV9 and TRBJ1-2, with 11 bases matching TRBD1. Unmatched junction bases numbered 7, after V lost 3 bases and J lost 3 bases. Germline assignment: CDR1 SGDLS and CDR2 YYNGEE. The CDR3 covers 16 residues. CDR3: CASSAPGTGGYYGYTF. CDR3 bases: TGTGCCAGCAGCGCCCCCGGGACAGGGGGTTACTATGGCTACACCTTC.

The chain couples TRBV10-1 to TRBJ2-7; TRBD1 agrees at 7 bases. Germline CDR1 and CDR2: WNHNN and SYGVQD (reference sequence). The CDR3 spans 14 residues. V trimming: 2 bases; J trimming: 2 bases; junction bases outside the gene matches: 3. CDR3 in DNA: TGCGCCAGCAGTGAGGGGCAGGGGGCCTACGAGCAGTACTTC. Encoded protein: CASSEGQGAYEQYF.